Presented here are 28 T cell receptor beta chains from one specimen sequenced in a study of control samples from healthy donors and cancer patients. The assay was immunoSEQ multiplex PCR, and TCRdb's table has in-frame clones only and misses some. This repertoire shows 110,000 or so clones, 83% found once; its top ten account for less than 15%. The sequencing sample was made of blood. These receptor sequences come from a woman aged 45 to 65 in good health.

This clone was detected a few times. The chain is built from TRBV6-5 and TRBJ1-5, with a tentative D call TRBD1 (5 bases). CDR3 length: 13 amino acids. V was clipped by 6 bases and J by 6 bases, with 12 bases between them. The germline V gene has CDR1 MNHEY and CDR2 SVGAGI. The CDR3 coding sequence is TGTGCCAGCAGCCCCTCAGGGAGTCAGCCCCAGCATTTT. It translates to CASSPSGSQPQHF.

This chain's CDR3 is CASSQVIPGTEAFF. CDR3 nucleotides: TGTGCCAGCAGCCAAGTGATCCCGGGCACTGAAGCTTTCTTT. This chain uses TRBV4-2 with TRBJ1-1; D remains unclear. The germline V and J ends were trimmed by 1 base and 4 bases, with 10 bases remaining between them. Germline V gene data show CDR1 as LGHNA and CDR2 as YNFKEQ. This CDR3 has 14 amino acids.

The chain couples TRBV27 to TRBJ1-2; the D gene is possibly TRBD1 (5 bases). V lost 2 bases and J lost 8, with 12 bases in between. This CDR3 has 13 residues. Looked up from germline, CDR1 is MNHEY and CDR2 is SMNVEV (reference sequence). The CDR3 region is CASSLGAGDGYTF. CDR3 DNA sequence: TGTGCCAGCAGTTTAGGGGCCGGGGACGGCTACACCTTC.

V usage is TRBV4-3 and J usage is TRBJ2-3; D could derive from TRBD1 or TRBD2 (6 bases each). The CDR3 consists of 17 residues. Germline CDR1 and CDR2: LGHNA and YSLEER. Trimming took off 4 bases at V and 2 bases at J, with 19 bases between the two ends. The CDR3 coding sequence is TGCGCCAGCAGCCGCTCCCCTGGAGGGGGGCCCACAGATACGCAGTATTTT. It encodes CASSRSPGGGPTDTQYF.

The V call is TRBV6-5, the J call TRBJ1-1; 9 nucleotides match TRBD1. Looked up from germline, CDR1 is MNHEY and CDR2 is SVGAGI. The CDR3 runs to 13 residues. V was pared by 5 bases and J by 8 bases, with 6 bases of the junction left unmatched. In DNA form, the CDR3 reads TGTGCCAGCAGTCGGGACAGGGCAGCCGAAGCTTTCTTT. Amino acids: CASSRDRAAEAFF.

The rearrangement links TRBV3-1 (or the pseudogene TRBV3-2) to TRBJ2-3, with TRBD2 matching 11 bases. The J segment lost 6 bases and the V segment lost 6 bases, leaving 5 bases of the junction unmatched. Germline V gene data show CDR1 as LGHDT and CDR2 as YNNKEL (reference sequence). CDR3 length: 14 amino acids. CDR3 bases: TGTGCCAGCAGTCTAGCGGGGGGAGCCGATACGCAGTATTTT. Protein sequence: CASSLAGGADTQYF.

The chain uses TRBV18 and TRBJ1-1; no clear D gene. Trimming stripped 4 bases from V and 10 bases from J, with 16 bases between. Germline-derived CDR1 and CDR2 are KGHSH and LQKENI. The length of the CDR3 is 13 residues. Written as DNA, the CDR3 is TGTGCCAGCTCACAGAGCGTTGAGGTTGGAGCTTTCTTT. Residues: CASSQSVEVGAFF. The full variable domain, its missing parts supplied by reference TRBV18 and TRBJ1-1, is NAGVMQNPRHLVRRRGQEARLRCSPMKGHSHVYWYRQLPEEGLKFMVYLQKENIIDESGMPKERFSAEFPKEGPSILRIQQVVRGDSAAYFCASSQSVEVGAFFGQGTRLTVV.

The chain carries TRBV7-2 and TRBJ1-3; D is unresolved. V lost 4 bases, J lost 4 bases, and 14 bases lay in between. The CDR3 contains 15 residues. Germline V CDR1 and CDR2: SGHTA, FQGNSA. This CDR3 is CASSSNGPVGNTIYF. Written as DNA, the CDR3 is TGTGCCAGCAGCTCTAATGGACCGGTCGGAAACACCATATATTTT.

The table lists this clone with a few counts. The J gene is TRBJ2-7, the V gene TRBV11-3; 7 bases are a match to TRBD2. Germline-derived CDR1 and CDR2 are SGHNT and YENEEA. With 5 bases clipped from V and 2 bases from J, the junction kept 9 bases outside the gene matches. The CDR3 consists of 15 residues. The CDR3: CASSPRTRLTYEQYF. The CDR3 region has the DNA TGTGCCAGCAGCCCGAGGACTAGGCTAACCTACGAGCAGTACTTC.

This clone has a single count. Other nucleotide sequences from this sample produce the same CDR3. The V gene is TRBV2, the J gene TRBJ2-5; TRBD2 matches 9 bases. CDR1 SNHLY and CDR2 FYNNEI come from the germline V gene. CDR3 length: 14 residues. Trimming took 8 bases from V and 4 from J; bases not matched to a gene: 8. The DNA of the CDR3 is TGTGCCAGCGGGGGGCGGGGGGGCCGAGAGACCCAGTACTTC. Its protein product is CASGGRGGRETQYF. The full variable domain, its missing parts supplied by reference TRBV2 and TRBJ2-5, is EPEVTQTPSHQVTQMGQEVILRCVPISNHLYFYWYRQILGQKVEFLVSFYNNEISEKSEIFDDQFSVERPDGSNFTLKIRSTKLEDSAMYFCASGGRGGRETQYFGPGTRLLVL.

The rearrangement links TRBV18 to TRBJ1-5; D gene unclear. The CDR3 is 14 residues long. The V gene's germline CDR1 is KGHSH and CDR2 LQKENI. V was shortened by 5 bases and J by 0 bases, with 8 bases between the two germline ends. Here the CDR3 reads CASSEVYSNQPQHF. CDR3 coding DNA: TGTGCCAGCTCAGAAGTTTATAGCAATCAGCCCCAGCATTTT.

This rearrangement joins TRBV10-3 to TRBJ2-7; weak D call: TRBD1 (5 bases). The CDR3 length is 13 residues. Per germline, CDR1 ENHRY and CDR2 SYGVKD. V was clipped by 8 bases and J by 4 bases, with 15 bases between them. CDR3 sequence (DNA): TGTGCCATCTTGGGGCAGGGTGGATACGAGCAGTACTTC. Protein sequence: CAILGQGGYEQYF.

This chain connects TRBV6-5 to TRBJ1-2; D is perhaps TRBD1 (6 bases). With 6 bases removed from V and 2 bases from J, the gap between germline ends came to 10 bases. Per germline, CDR1 MNHEY and CDR2 SVGAGI. The CDR3 runs to 13 residues. This chain's CDR3 is CASRSTGNYGYTF. Here the CDR3 DNA reads TGTGCCAGCAGATCCACAGGGAACTATGGCTACACCTTC.

V gene TRBV3-1 (or the pseudogene TRBV3-2) combines with J gene TRBJ2-4; 9 bases are shared with TRBD2. Germline CDR1 reads LGHDT; CDR2 reads YNNKEL (reference sequence). The ends lost 0 bases at V and 0 bases at J; junction bases unmatched: 6. The CDR3 contains 18 residues. The CDR3 sequence: CASSQDEAGGRAKNIQYF. DNA for the CDR3: TGTGCCAGCAGCCAAGATGAGGCGGGGGGGCGAGCCAAAAACATTCAGTACTTC.

J is TRBJ1-1 and V is TRBV27; TRBD1 agrees at 7 bases. The CDR3 extends over 14 amino acids. V was clipped by 4 bases and J by 5 bases; unmatched bases: 7. Germline values: CDR1 MNHEY, CDR2 SMNVEV (reference sequence). CDR3 sequence reads: CASSSYRGETEAFF. The CDR3 DNA follows: TGTGCCAGCAGTTCATACAGGGGAGAGACTGAAGCTTTCTTT.

The V call is TRBV18, the J call TRBJ2-3; D remains ambiguous. With 2 bases removed from V and 4 bases from J, the gap between germline ends came to 4 bases. The CDR3 length is 12 residues. In germline, CDR1 is KGHSH, CDR2 LQKENI. As DNA, the CDR3 is TGTGCCAGCTCACCAGGTGCAGATACGCAGTATTTT. This gives the protein CASSPGADTQYF.

This chain uses TRBV20-1 with TRBJ2-7, with D tentatively TRBD1 or TRBD2 (6 bases each). The CDR3 contains 11 residues. Germline V CDR1 and CDR2: DFQATT, SNEGSKA (reference sequence). CDR3 nucleotide sequence: TGCAGGGTCCAAGGGGGGAACGAGCAGTACTTC. Translated, it gives CRVQGGNEQYF.

The V gene is TRBV3-1 (or the pseudogene TRBV3-2), the J gene TRBJ2-3; D unclear. CDR1 and CDR2 from the germline V gene are LGHDT and YNNKEL (reference sequence). This CDR3 spans 14 amino acids. V shed 0 bases and J shed 5 bases, with 9 bases lying between them. CDR3 residues: CASSQDVSEDTQYF. The CDR3 nucleotides read TGTGCCAGCAGCCAAGATGTATCGGAAGATACGCAGTATTTT.

The chain links TRBV6-5 to TRBJ2-7, with D possibly being TRBD1 (5 bases). CDR3 size: 13 residues. The V end lost 8 bases, the J end lost 7 bases, and 18 bases lay between the germline ends. Germline V gene data show CDR1 as MNHEY and CDR2 as SVGAGI. The CDR3 region has the DNA TGTGCCAGCGACTCCCTCCCAGGGTGGGAGCAGTACTTC. This gives the protein CASDSLPGWEQYF.

The gene calls are TRBV11-3 and TRBJ2-7; perhaps TRBD2 as D (7 bases). This CDR3 contains 14 residues. V lost 5 bases and J lost 7, with 18 bases in between. From germline, CDR1 is SGHNT and CDR2 YENEEA. DNA for the CDR3: TGTGCCAGCAGCCCCGCTGCGGGGGCAGGGGAGCAGTACTTC. Its protein product is CASSPAAGAGEQYF.

This clone was seen just once. The V gene is TRBV6-2 or TRBV6-3, the J gene TRBJ2-5, with TRBD2 matching 11 bases. The ends lost 2 bases at V and 1 base at J; junction bases unmatched: 6. The germline CDR1 and CDR2 sequences are MNHEY and SVGEGT. The CDR3 has 17 amino acids. The DNA of the CDR3 is TGTGCCAGCAGTTACGTAGCGGGGGGGGTCAGCCAAGAGACCCAGTACTTC. It yields the protein CASSYVAGGVSQETQYF.

This clone was picked up a small number of times. The chain carries TRBV19 and TRBJ2-7, with 9 bases identical to TRBD1. This CDR3 region has 14 residues. Trimming at V came to 5 bases and at J to 2 bases, leaving 4 bases not matched to a gene. CDR1 is LNHDA and CDR2 is SQIVND in the germline V gene (reference sequence). The CDR3 loop is CASSLRDRAYEQYF. CDR3 nucleotides: TGTGCCAGTAGTCTCCGGGACAGGGCCTACGAGCAGTACTTC.

The chain couples TRBV10-1 to TRBJ2-7; 9 positions match TRBD1. The CDR3 runs to 15 residues. CDR1 is WNHNN and CDR2 is SYGVQD in the germline V gene (reference sequence). V lost 8 bases to trimming and J lost 5 bases; unmatched junction nucleotides: 13. The DNA for the CDR3 is TGCGCCAGCTCCAATCCGGGACAGGGTATCCACGAGCAGTACTTC. Residues: CASSNPGQGIHEQYF.

The gene calls are TRBV7-2 and TRBJ2-7; 10 positions match TRBD1. With V trimmed by 5 bases and J by 3 bases, 7 bases remained unmatched. The CDR3 extends over 15 amino acids. Per germline, CDR1 SGHTA and CDR2 FQGNSA. The CDR3 region has the DNA TGTGCCAGCAGCCCCCAGGGACAGGGGCGCTACGAGCAGTACTTC. This codes for CASSPQGQGRYEQYF.

V and J are TRBV13 and TRBJ2-3; TRBD2 aligns across 12 bases. This CDR3 spans 16 amino acids. V dropped 3 bases and J dropped 1; count of bases not matched to a gene: 2. Germline values: CDR1 PRHDT, CDR2 FYEKMQ (reference sequence). The CDR3 bases are TGTGCCAGCAGCTTGCGGACTAGCGGGGGCACAGATACGCAGTATTTT. Its translation: CASSLRTSGGTDTQYF.

The chain is built from TRBV19 and TRBJ2-3; D ambiguous. This CDR3 has 13 amino acids. Germline V gives CDR1 LNHDA, CDR2 SQIVND (reference sequence). V was clipped by 7 bases and J by 4 bases, with 12 bases between them. The CDR3 here is CASTPTRADTQYF. DNA of the CDR3: TGTGCCAGTACCCCTACCCGTGCAGATACGCAGTATTTT.

The V and J genes are TRBV4-3 and TRBJ1-2, with 10 nucleotides matching TRBD1. This CDR3 is 15 amino acids long. Looked up from germline, CDR1 is LGHNA and CDR2 is YSLEER. The V segment lost 1 base and the J segment 6 bases; nucleotides outside the gene matches: 5. In DNA form, the CDR3 reads TGCGCCAGCAGCCAAGTTCAGACAGGGGGCAATGGCTACACCTTC. Residues: CASSQVQTGGNGYTF.

DNA of the CDR3: TGTGCCAGCAGTTACCAGAGCCTTGGAAACACCATATATTTT. As protein: CASSYQSLGNTIYF. This rearrangement joins TRBV6-2 or TRBV6-3 to TRBJ1-3; D is uncertain. This CDR3 is built from 14 residues. Germline assignment: CDR1 MNHEY and CDR2 SVGEGT. V dropped 2 bases and J dropped 3 bases, with 8 bases sitting between them.